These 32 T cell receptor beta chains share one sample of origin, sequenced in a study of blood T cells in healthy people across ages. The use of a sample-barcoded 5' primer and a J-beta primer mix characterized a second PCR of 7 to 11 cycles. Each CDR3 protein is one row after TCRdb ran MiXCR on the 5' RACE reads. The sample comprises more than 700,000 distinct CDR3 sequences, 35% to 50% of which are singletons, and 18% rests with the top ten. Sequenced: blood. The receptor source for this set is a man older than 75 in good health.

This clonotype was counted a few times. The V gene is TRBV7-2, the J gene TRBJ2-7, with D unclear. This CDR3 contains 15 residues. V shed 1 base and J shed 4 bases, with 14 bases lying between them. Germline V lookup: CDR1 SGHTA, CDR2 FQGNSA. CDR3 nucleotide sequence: TGTGCCAGCAGCTTAGTGAGCGAGGAAACTTACGAGCAGTACTTC. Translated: CASSLVSEETYEQYF.

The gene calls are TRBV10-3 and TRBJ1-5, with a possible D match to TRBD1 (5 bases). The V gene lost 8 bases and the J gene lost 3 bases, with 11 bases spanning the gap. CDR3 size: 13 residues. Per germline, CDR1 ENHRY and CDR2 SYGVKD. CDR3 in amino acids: CAISSRDNQPQHF. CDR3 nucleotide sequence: TGTGCCATCTCGAGCAGGGACAATCAGCCCCAGCATTTT.

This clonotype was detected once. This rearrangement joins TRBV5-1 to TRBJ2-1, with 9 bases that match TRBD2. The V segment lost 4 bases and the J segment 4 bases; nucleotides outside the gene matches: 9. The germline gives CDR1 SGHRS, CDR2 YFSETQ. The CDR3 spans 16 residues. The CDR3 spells CASSRSSGRVYNEQFF. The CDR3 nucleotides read TGCGCCAGCAGCCGGAGTAGCGGGAGAGTATACAATGAGCAGTTCTTC.

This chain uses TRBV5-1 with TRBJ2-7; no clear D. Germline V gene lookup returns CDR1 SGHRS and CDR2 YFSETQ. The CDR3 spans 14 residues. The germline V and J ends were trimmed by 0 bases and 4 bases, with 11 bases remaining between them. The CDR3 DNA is TGCGCCAGCAGCTTGGTCTCCGACATATACGAGCAGTACTTC. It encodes CASSLVSDIYEQYF.

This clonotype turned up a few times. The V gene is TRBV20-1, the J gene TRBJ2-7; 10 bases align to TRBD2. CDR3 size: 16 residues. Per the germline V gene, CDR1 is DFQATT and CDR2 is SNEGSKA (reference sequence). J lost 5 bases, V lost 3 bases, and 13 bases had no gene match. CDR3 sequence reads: CSASPPLAGDSHEQYF. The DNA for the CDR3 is TGCAGTGCTAGCCCCCCGCTAGCGGGAGATTCCCACGAGCAGTACTTC.

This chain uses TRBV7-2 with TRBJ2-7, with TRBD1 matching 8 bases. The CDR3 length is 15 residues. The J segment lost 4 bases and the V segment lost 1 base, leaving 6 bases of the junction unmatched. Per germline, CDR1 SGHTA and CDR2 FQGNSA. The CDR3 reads CASSLGQGTRYEQYF. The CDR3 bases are TGTGCCAGCAGCTTAGGACAGGGGACGAGGTACGAGCAGTACTTC.

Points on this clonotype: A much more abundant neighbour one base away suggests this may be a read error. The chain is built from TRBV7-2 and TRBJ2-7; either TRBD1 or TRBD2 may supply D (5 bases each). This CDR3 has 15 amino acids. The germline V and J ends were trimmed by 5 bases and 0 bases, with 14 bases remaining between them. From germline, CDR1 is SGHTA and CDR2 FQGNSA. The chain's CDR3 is CASSRDPTFSYEQYF. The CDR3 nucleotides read TGTGCCAGCAGCCGGGACCCTACCTTCTCCTACGAGCAGTACTTC.

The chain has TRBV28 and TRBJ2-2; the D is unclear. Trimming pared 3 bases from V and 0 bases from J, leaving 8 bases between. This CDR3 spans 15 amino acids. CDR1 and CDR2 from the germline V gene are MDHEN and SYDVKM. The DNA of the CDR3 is TGTGCCAGCAGTTTCGCCGCGACGAACACCGGGGAGCTGTTTTTT. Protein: CASSFAATNTGELFF.

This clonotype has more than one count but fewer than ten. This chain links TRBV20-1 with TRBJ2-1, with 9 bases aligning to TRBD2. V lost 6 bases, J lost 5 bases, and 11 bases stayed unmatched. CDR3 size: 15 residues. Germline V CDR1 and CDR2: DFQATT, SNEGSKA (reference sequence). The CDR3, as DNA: TGCAGTGCCCCGGACGAGCGGGGGGTTGACAATGAGCAGTTCTTC. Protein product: CSAPDERGVDNEQFF.

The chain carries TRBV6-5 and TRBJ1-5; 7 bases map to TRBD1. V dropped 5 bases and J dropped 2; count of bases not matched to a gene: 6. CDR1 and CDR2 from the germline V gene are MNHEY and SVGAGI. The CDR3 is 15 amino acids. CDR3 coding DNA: TGTGCCAGCAGTCATACAGGGGTGGGCAATCAGCCCCAGCATTTT. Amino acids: CASSHTGVGNQPQHF.

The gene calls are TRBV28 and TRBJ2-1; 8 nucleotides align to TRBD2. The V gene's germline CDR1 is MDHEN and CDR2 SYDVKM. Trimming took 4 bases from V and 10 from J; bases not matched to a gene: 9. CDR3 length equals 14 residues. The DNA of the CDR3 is TGTGCCAGCAGTTCCGGGACTAGATCGAGCGAGCAGTTCTTC. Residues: CASSSGTRSSEQFF.

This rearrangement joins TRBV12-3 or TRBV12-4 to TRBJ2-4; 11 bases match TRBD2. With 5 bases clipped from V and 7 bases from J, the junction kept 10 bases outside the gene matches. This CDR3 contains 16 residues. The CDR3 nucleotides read TGTGCCAGCAGTCCCCCTTTAGCGGGGGGGTGGAACATTCAGTACTTC. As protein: CASSPPLAGGWNIQYF.

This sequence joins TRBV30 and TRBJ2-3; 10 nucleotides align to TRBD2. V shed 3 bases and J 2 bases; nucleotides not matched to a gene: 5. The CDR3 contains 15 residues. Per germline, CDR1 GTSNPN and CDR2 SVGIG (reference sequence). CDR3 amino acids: CAWSEGLAVTDTQYF. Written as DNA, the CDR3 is TGTGCCTGGAGCGAAGGACTAGCGGTCACAGATACGCAGTATTTT.

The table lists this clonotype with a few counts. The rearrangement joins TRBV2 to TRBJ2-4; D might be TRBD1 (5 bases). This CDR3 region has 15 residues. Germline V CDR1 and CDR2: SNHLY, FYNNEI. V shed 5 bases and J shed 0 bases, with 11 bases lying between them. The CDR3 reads CASSQGTLAKNIQYF. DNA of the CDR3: TGTGCCAGCAGTCAGGGTACTCTAGCCAAAAACATTCAGTACTTC.

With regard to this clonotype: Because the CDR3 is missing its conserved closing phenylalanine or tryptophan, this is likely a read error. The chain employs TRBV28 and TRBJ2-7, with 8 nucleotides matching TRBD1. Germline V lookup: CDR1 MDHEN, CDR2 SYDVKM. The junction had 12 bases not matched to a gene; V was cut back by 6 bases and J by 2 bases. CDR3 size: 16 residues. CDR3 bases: TGTGCCAGCAGGGGAAGGGCCGCGGACAGGGCCTACGAGCAGTACTTA. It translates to CASRGRAADRAYEQYL.

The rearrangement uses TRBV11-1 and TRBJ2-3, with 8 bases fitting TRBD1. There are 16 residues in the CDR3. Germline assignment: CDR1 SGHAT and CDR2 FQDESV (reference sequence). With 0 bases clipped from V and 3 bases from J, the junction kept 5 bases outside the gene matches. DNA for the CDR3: TGTGCCAGCAGCTTAGCGACAGGGGTCGGAACAGATACGCAGTATTTT. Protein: CASSLATGVGTDTQYF.

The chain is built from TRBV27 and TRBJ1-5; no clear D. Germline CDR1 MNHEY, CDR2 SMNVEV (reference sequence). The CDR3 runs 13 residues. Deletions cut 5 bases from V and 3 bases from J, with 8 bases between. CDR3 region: CASSPWNNQPQHF. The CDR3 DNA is TGTGCCAGCAGTCCCTGGAACAATCAGCCCCAGCATTTT.

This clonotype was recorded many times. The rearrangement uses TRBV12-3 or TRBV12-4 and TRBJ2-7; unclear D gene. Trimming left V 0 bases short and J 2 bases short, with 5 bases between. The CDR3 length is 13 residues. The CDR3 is CASSLAAAYEQYF. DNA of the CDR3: TGTGCCAGCAGTTTAGCGGCAGCCTACGAGCAGTACTTC.

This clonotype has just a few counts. CDR3 in amino acids: CASSQVKKLAGGSEQFF. The DNA of the CDR3 is TGCGCCAGCAGCCAAGTTAAAAAGCTAGCGGGAGGTTCTGAGCAGTTCTTC. The V gene is TRBV4-3, the J gene TRBJ2-1, with 11 bases lining up with TRBD2. Trimming cost V 1 base and J 9 bases; bases outside gene matches: 11. CDR1 is LGHNA, CDR2 YSLEER, per germline. The CDR3 loop spans 17 amino acids.

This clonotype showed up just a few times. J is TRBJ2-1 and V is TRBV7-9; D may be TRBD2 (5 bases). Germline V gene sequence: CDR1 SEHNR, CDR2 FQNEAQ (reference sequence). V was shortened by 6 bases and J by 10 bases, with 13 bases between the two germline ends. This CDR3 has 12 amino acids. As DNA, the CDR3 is TGTGCCAGCAGTCTTACTAGTTGGGAGCAGTTCTTC. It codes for CASSLTSWEQFF.

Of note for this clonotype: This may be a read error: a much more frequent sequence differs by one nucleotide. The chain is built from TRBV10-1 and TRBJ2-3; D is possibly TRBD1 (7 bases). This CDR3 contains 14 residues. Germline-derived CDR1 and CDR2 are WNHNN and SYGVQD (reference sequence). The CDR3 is CASSFSGQADTRYF. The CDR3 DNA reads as TGCGCCAGCAGTTTTAGCGGACAGGCAGATACGCGGTATTTT.

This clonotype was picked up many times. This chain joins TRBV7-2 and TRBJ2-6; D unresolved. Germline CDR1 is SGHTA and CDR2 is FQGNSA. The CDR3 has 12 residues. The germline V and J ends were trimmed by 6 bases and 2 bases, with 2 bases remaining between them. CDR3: CASRAGANVLTF. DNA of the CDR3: TGTGCCAGCAGGGCTGGGGCCAACGTCCTGACTTTC.

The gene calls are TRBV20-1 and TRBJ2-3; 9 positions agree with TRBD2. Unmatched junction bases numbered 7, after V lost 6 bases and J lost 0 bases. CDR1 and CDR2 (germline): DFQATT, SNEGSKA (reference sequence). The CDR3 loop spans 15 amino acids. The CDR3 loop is CSAPALAGSTDTQYF. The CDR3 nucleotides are TGCAGTGCCCCCGCCCTAGCGGGAAGCACAGATACGCAGTATTTT.

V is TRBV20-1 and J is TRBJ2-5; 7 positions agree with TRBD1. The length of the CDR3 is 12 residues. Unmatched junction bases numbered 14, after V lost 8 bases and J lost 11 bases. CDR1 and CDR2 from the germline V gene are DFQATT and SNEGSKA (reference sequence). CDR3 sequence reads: CSYRGSYNEQYF. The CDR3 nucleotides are TGCAGTTACAGGGGATCCTACAATGAGCAGTACTTC.

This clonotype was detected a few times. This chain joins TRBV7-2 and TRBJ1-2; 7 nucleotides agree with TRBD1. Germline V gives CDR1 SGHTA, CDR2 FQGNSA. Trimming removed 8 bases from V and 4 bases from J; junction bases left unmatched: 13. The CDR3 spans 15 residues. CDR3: CASGPYTGASYGYTF. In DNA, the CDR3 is TGTGCCAGCGGACCTTATACAGGGGCCTCCTATGGCTACACCTTC.

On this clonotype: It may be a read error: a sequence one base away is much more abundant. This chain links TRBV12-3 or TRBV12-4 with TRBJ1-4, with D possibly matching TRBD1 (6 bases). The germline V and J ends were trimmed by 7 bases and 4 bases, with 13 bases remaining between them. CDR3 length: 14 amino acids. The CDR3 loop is CASKQDSLNEKLFF. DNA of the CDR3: TGTGCCAGCAAGCAGGACAGTCTTAATGAAAAACTGTTTTTT.

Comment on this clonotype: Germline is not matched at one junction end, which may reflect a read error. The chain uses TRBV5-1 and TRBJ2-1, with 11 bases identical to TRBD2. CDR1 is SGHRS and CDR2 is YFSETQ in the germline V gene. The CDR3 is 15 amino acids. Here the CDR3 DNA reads TGCACCAGCAGCATACTAGCGGGAGAACACAATGAGCAGTTCTTC. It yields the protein CTSSILAGEHNEQFF.

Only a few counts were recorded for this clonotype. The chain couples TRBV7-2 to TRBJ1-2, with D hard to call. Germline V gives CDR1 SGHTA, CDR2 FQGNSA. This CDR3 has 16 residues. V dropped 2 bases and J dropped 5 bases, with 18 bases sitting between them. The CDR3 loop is CASSLTAGPAPYGYTF. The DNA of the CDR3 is TGTGCCAGCAGCTTAACTGCCGGCCCAGCCCCTTATGGCTACACCTTC.

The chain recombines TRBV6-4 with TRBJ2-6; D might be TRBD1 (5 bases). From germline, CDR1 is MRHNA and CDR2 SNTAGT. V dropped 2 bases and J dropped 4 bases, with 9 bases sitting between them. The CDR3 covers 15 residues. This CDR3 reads CASSDRGDGANVLTF. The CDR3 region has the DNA TGTGCCAGCAGTGACAGGGGTGACGGGGCCAACGTCCTGACTTTC.

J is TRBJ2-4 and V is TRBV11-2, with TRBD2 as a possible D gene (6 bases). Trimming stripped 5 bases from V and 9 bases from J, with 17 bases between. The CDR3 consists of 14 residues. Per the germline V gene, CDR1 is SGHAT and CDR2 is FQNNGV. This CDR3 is CASSPGDAGTIQYF. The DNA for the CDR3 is TGTGCCAGCAGCCCCGGGGATGCGGGGACCATTCAGTACTTC.

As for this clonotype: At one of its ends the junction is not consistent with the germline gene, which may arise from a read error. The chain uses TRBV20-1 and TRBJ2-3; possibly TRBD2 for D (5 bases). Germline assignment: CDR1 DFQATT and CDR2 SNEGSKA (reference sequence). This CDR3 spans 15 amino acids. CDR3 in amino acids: CSTSSSAGDPDTQYF. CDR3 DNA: TGCAGTACTAGTTCTTCGGCGGGCGACCCGGATACGCAGTATTTT.

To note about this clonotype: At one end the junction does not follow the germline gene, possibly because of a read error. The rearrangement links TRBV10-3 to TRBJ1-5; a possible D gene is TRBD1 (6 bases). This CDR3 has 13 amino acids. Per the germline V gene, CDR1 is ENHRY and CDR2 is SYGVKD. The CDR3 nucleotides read TGTGCCATCAGTGACAGGGACAATCAGCCCCGGCATTTT. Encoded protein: CAISDRDNQPRHF.